What follows are 20 T cell receptor beta chains derived from one specimen sequenced in a study of blood T cell repertoires in COVID-19. The repertoire was sequenced with immunoSEQ multiplex PCR; TCRdb's copy has only in-frame clones and lacks some. Of about 110,000 clones in the sample, around 90% are singletons; the top ten hold less than 1.5%. Sequencing was performed on peripheral blood. The receptor source for this set is a woman between 25 and 40 years old with acute or convalescent COVID-19.

This rearrangement joins TRBV30 to TRBJ1-2, with D possibly TRBD1 on 6 matching bases. The CDR3 loop spans 14 amino acids. Germline CDR1 and CDR2: GTSNPN and SVGIG (reference sequence). V dropped 1 base and J dropped 3 bases, with 12 bases sitting between them. CDR3 bases: TGTGCCTGGAGTGATGGCAGGGGCGACTATGGCTACACCTTC. The encoded protein is CAWSDGRGDYGYTF.

The V and J genes are TRBV3-1 (or the pseudogene TRBV3-2) and TRBJ1-1, with 7 nucleotides matching TRBD1. Germline trimming cut 1 base from V and 5 bases from J; bases unmatched to any gene: 4. Per the germline V gene, CDR1 is LGHDT and CDR2 is YNNKEL (reference sequence). The CDR3 is 14 amino acids. CDR3 sequence: CASSQGPRGTEAFF. In DNA form, the CDR3 reads TGTGCCAGCAGCCAAGGGCCCAGGGGGACTGAAGCTTTCTTT.

The chain joins TRBV5-5 to TRBJ1-5, with 7 bases aligning to TRBD1. Germline-derived CDR1 and CDR2 are SGHKS and YYEKEE (reference sequence). The CDR3 is 16 amino acids. V shed 2 bases and J 7 bases; nucleotides not matched to a gene: 12. CDR3 loop: CASSLDTGVLGQPQHF. Written as DNA, the CDR3 is TGTGCCAGCAGCTTAGACACAGGGGTTTTGGGGCAGCCCCAGCATTTT.

This clone turned up a few times. The rearrangement uses TRBV7-9 and TRBJ2-5; TRBD2 is a possible D gene (6 bases). V lost 6 bases, J lost 5 bases, and 10 bases lay in between. This CDR3 has 12 amino acids. Germline V gene data show CDR1 as SEHNR and CDR2 as FQNEAQ (reference sequence). This chain's CDR3 is CASRRDSETQYF. For the CDR3, the DNA is TGTGCCAGCAGGCGGGACTCCGAGACCCAGTACTTC. Variable domain in full (rest from reference TRBV7-9 and TRBJ2-5): DTGVSQNPRHKITKRGQNVTFRCDPISEHNRLYWYRQTLGQGPEFLTYFQNEAQLEKSRLLSDRFSAERPKGSFSTLEIQRTEQGDSAMYLCASRRDSETQYFGPGTRLLVL.

The V call is TRBV19, the J call TRBJ2-1; D is perhaps TRBD2 (7 bases). The germline CDR1 and CDR2 sequences are LNHDA and SQIVND (reference sequence). This CDR3 contains 18 residues. The V and J ends lost 1 base and 0 bases respectively, with 16 bases between them. This CDR3 is CASSIAGGGVSSYNEQFF. CDR3 DNA: TGTGCCAGTAGTATAGCAGGCGGGGGCGTCAGCTCCTACAATGAGCAGTTCTTC.

This chain's CDR3 is CASSLGTDYGYTF. CDR3 nucleotides: TGTGCCAGCAGCTTGGGGACAGACTATGGCTACACCTTC. The gene calls are TRBV11-2 and TRBJ1-2; 7 bases line up with TRBD1. V was pared by 3 bases and J by 3 bases, with 1 base of the junction left unmatched. Germline V CDR1 and CDR2: SGHAT, FQNNGV. This CDR3 has 13 amino acids.

The chain employs TRBV19 and TRBJ2-1; 9 bases are a match to TRBD1. Germline CDR1 LNHDA, CDR2 SQIVND (reference sequence). V dropped 3 bases and J dropped 0; count of bases not matched to a gene: 15. This CDR3 is 20 amino acids long. The CDR3 DNA reads TGTGCCAGTAGTATCTCCCTCGGGACAGGGCCGGGGTCCTCCTACAATGAGCAGTTCTTC. Translated, it gives CASSISLGTGPGSSYNEQFF.

This chain connects TRBV28 to TRBJ1-4; D is perhaps TRBD1 (5 bases). The germline V gene has CDR1 MDHEN and CDR2 SYDVKM. Trimming cost V 4 bases and J 8 bases, with 14 bases left between them. CDR3 length: 14 amino acids. In DNA, the CDR3 is TGTGCCAGCAGTTCGGACACCCGTGGAGAAAAACTGTTTTTT. Translating gives CASSSDTRGEKLFF.

This chain joins TRBV19 and TRBJ2-7; 9 bases map to TRBD1. Trimming at V came to 1 base and at J to 5 bases, leaving 6 bases not matched to a gene. Looked up from germline, CDR1 is LNHDA and CDR2 is SQIVND (reference sequence). The CDR3 spans 15 residues. CDR3 sequence reads: CASSIGDRGGHEQYF. In DNA form, the CDR3 reads TGTGCCAGTAGTATAGGCGACAGGGGGGGACACGAGCAGTACTTC.

The chain employs TRBV9 and TRBJ2-7, with 7 bases lining up with TRBD2. With 3 bases clipped from V and 4 bases from J, the junction kept 10 bases outside the gene matches. This CDR3 comprises 15 residues. CDR1 SGDLS and CDR2 YYNGEE come from the germline V gene. The CDR3 region has the DNA TGTGCCAGCAGCGCCCACCACTCTAGCGGTTACGAGCAGTACTTC. Protein sequence: CASSAHHSSGYEQYF.

As for this clone: Germline is not matched at one junction end, which may reflect a read error. The rearrangement links TRBV18 to TRBJ1-2; 9 bases are a match to TRBD1. The length of the CDR3 is 13 residues. Germline-derived CDR1 and CDR2 are KGHSH and LQKENI. CDR3 bases: TGTGCCAGCTCACCAGATTGGGACAGGGAAGGCGCTTTC. Encoded protein: CASSPDWDREGAF.

The CDR3 sequence: CASSGDRGPDGETQYF. The DNA of the CDR3 is TGCGCCAGCAGCGGCGACAGGGGTCCCGACGGAGAGACCCAGTACTTC. The chain employs TRBV5-1 and TRBJ2-5; 8 bases match TRBD1. The J segment lost 4 bases and the V segment lost 4 bases, leaving 12 bases of the junction unmatched. The CDR3 runs 16 residues. Germline V lookup: CDR1 SGHRS, CDR2 YFSETQ.

This chain uses TRBV7-2 with TRBJ2-1; 7 bases align to TRBD2. Per germline, CDR1 SGHTA and CDR2 FQGNSA. V shed 1 base and J 8 bases; nucleotides not matched to a gene: 11. The CDR3 is 16 residues long. CDR3 DNA sequence: TGTGCCAGCAGCTTAGTTCTGAGGGAGGGGCAGGATGAGCAGTTCTTC. The encoded protein is CASSLVLREGQDEQFF. The entire variable domain, with the rest obtained from reference TRBV7-2 and TRBJ2-1, is as follows: GAGVSQSPSNKVTEKGKDVELRCDPISGHTALYWYRQSLGQGLEFLIYFQGNSAPDKSGLPSDRFSAERTGGSVSTLTIQRTQQEDSAVYLCASSLVLREGQDEQFFGPGTRLTVL.

This clone occurred once. This rearrangement joins TRBV27 to TRBJ1-2; 11 bases are shared with TRBD1. CDR3 length equals 16 residues. CDR1 MNHEY and CDR2 SMNVEV come from the germline V gene (reference sequence). The J segment lost 7 bases and the V segment lost 3 bases, leaving 10 bases of the junction unmatched. CDR3: CASSFSGQGVSFGYTF. The CDR3, as DNA: TGTGCCAGCAGTTTCTCGGGACAGGGGGTTTCTTTTGGCTACACCTTC.

The chain has TRBV5-6 and TRBJ1-3; possibly TRBD1 for D (5 bases). Germline-derived CDR1 and CDR2 are SGHDT and YYEEEE. The CDR3 has 16 residues. V gave up 4 bases and J gave up 0 bases, with 14 bases separating them. CDR3 DNA sequence: TGTGCCAGCAGCCAATATAGGGGCAACTCTGGAAACACCATATATTTT. Amino acid sequence: CASSQYRGNSGNTIYF.

The J gene is TRBJ1-4, the V gene TRBV4-1; D is perhaps TRBD1 (6 bases). Germline CDR1 is MGHRA and CDR2 is YSYEKL. The CDR3 runs 15 residues. Trimming stripped 5 bases from V and 9 bases from J, with 19 bases between. The CDR3 DNA is TGCGCCAGCAGCGCGACCTGGGACATTGGTCAAAAACTGTTTTTT. This sequence encodes CASSATWDIGQKLFF.

The CDR3 sequence: CASTWDSMNTEAFF. The DNA of the CDR3 is TGTGCCAGCACCTGGGACAGCATGAACACTGAAGCTTTCTTT. The chain recombines TRBV5-8 with TRBJ1-1, with 7 bases matching TRBD1. This CDR3 has 14 amino acids. V lost 6 bases, J lost 0 bases, and 5 bases stayed unmatched. In germline, CDR1 is SGHTS, CDR2 YDEGEE.

The J gene is TRBJ2-3, the V gene TRBV29-1, with D maybe TRBD1 (6 bases). Germline loops: CDR1 SQVTM, CDR2 ANQGSEA. Trimming removed 7 bases from V and 1 base from J, with 15 bases in between. CDR3 length: 14 residues. CDR3 bases: TGCAGCGGCGTTGCAGGGGCCCGCACAGATACGCAGTATTTT. It yields the protein CSGVAGARTDTQYF.

The chain is built from TRBV2 and TRBJ2-1; 11 positions agree with TRBD2. Germline-derived CDR1 and CDR2 are SNHLY and FYNNEI. The V and J ends lost 8 bases and 4 bases, in that order; junction bases with no gene match: 13. The CDR3 runs 17 residues. CDR3 coding DNA: TGTGCCAGCCGCCCCACTACGACTAGCGGGGTTTACAATGAGCAGTTCTTC. It specifies CASRPTTTSGVYNEQFF.

The chain recombines TRBV4-3 with TRBJ2-3; 8 bases are shared with TRBD2. The CDR3 consists of 15 residues. In germline, CDR1 is LGHNA, CDR2 YSLEER. Trimming removed 0 bases from V and 5 bases from J; junction bases left unmatched: 4. In DNA, the CDR3 is TGCGCCAGCAGCCAAGATCGCCTAGCGGGAGATACGCAGTATTTT. Protein: CASSQDRLAGDTQYF.